This T cell receptor beta chain was captured by sequencing in a study of PD-1 blockade in mismatch repair-deficient tumors. Every patient had mismatch repair deficiency by PCR or immunohistochemistry. Clones were sequenced by immunoSEQ multiplex PCR, and TCRdb holds only the in-frame ones, with some missing. The sample contains 45,000 to 60,000 clones, 78% of which appear only once. The CDR3 has 13 residues. Germline CDR1 is SGHDT and CDR2 is YYEEEE. J was trimmed by 4 bases and V by 3 bases; bases with no gene match: 1. The sample consisted of peripheral blood, taken 4 weeks after starting pembrolizumab. The chain has TRBV5-6 and TRBJ1-5; 7 bases map to TRBD1. The origin of this receptor is an adult with mismatch repair-deficient cancer. CDR3 sequence (DNA): TGTGCCAGCAGCTGGGGACAGAATCAGCCCCAGCATTTT. This encodes CASSWGQNQPQHF.